The 25 T cell receptor beta chains in this list originate from one sample, sequenced in a study of blood T cell repertoires in COVID-19. The protocol was immunoSEQ multiplex PCR, while the TCRdb copy is restricted to in-frame clones and leaves out a portion. The sample consists of more than 85,000 clones, around 84% of them appearing once. Sequenced: peripheral blood. These receptors were obtained from an elderly woman with acute or convalescent COVID-19.

This clone was picked up one time. This sequence joins TRBV5-4 and TRBJ2-7; 9 bases agree with TRBD2. Germline V lookup: CDR1 SGHNT, CDR2 YYREEE (reference sequence). Unmatched junction bases numbered 8, after V lost 0 bases and J lost 7 bases. The CDR3 has 15 amino acids. CDR3 in DNA: TGTGCCAGCAGCTTGGGCGGGAGGGCCCAAGGGGAGCAGTACTTC. Amino acid sequence: CASSLGGRAQGEQYF.

The rearrangement uses TRBV5-1 and TRBJ2-2, with 7 bases lining up with TRBD1. There are 16 residues in the CDR3. Germline V lookup: CDR1 SGHRS, CDR2 YFSETQ. V lost 0 bases and J lost 5; bases outside the gene matches: 7. The CDR3: CASSLDGQGVTGELFF. CDR3 nucleotides: TGCGCCAGCAGCTTGGATGGGCAGGGGGTAACCGGGGAGCTGTTTTTT. Complete variable domain (other parts from reference TRBV5-1 and TRBJ2-2): KAGVTQTPRYLIKTRGQQVTLSCSPISGHRSVSWYQQTPGQGLQFLFEYFSETQRNKGNFPGRFSGRQFSNSRSEMNVSTLELGDSALYLCASSLDGQGVTGELFFGEGSRLTVL.

This chain joins TRBV29-1 and TRBJ2-3, with D maybe TRBD2 (6 bases). This CDR3 is 12 amino acids long. V lost 7 bases and J 1 base, leaving 9 bases between the germline ends. Germline V gives CDR1 SQVTM, CDR2 ANQGSEA. CDR3 sequence: CSATSRTDTQYF. Here the CDR3 DNA reads TGCAGCGCGACTAGTCGCACAGATACGCAGTATTTT.

This chain connects TRBV27 to TRBJ2-1; 10 bases fit TRBD2. With V trimmed by 2 bases and J by 0 bases, 7 bases remained unmatched. CDR1 is MNHEY, CDR2 SMNVEV, per germline (reference sequence). The CDR3 runs to 18 residues. The CDR3 DNA reads as TGTGCCAGCAGTTTAACGGGACTAGCGAGTTTCTCCTACAATGAGCAGTTCTTC. It translates to CASSLTGLASFSYNEQFF.

The V and J genes are TRBV7-9 and TRBJ2-2; TRBD1 might be the D (6 bases). CDR3 size: 16 residues. Germline values: CDR1 SEHNR, CDR2 FQNEAQ (reference sequence). Trimming shortened V by 5 bases and J by 0 bases, and 13 bases separated the two germline ends. Here the CDR3 reads CASSPPGTTNTGELFF. CDR3 bases: TGTGCCAGCAGCCCTCCCGGGACAACGAACACCGGGGAGCTGTTTTTT.

The chain joins TRBV7-9 to TRBJ2-3; 11 bases are a match to TRBD1. This CDR3 contains 16 residues. V shed 4 bases and J 4 bases; nucleotides not matched to a gene: 7. Germline CDR1 and CDR2: SEHNR and FQNEAQ (reference sequence). CDR3 residues: CASSSGPGQGADTQYF. CDR3 coding DNA: TGTGCCAGCAGCTCGGGACCGGGACAGGGGGCAGATACGCAGTATTTT.

This chain joins TRBV7-8 and TRBJ2-1, with TRBD2 matching 10 bases. Germline CDR1 is SGHVS and CDR2 is FQNEAQ. This CDR3 region has 18 residues. The V gene end was trimmed by 1 base and the J gene end by 2 bases; junction bases not matched to a gene: 8. CDR3 protein: CASSLEGLAGVPYNEQFF. DNA of the CDR3: TGTGCCAGCAGCTTAGAAGGGCTAGCGGGAGTCCCCTACAATGAGCAGTTCTTC.

This clone turned up a few times. The chain links TRBV6-2 or TRBV6-3 to TRBJ1-4; 9 positions agree with TRBD1. The V and J ends lost 6 bases and 6 bases, in that order; junction bases with no gene match: 11. The germline gives CDR1 MNHEY, CDR2 SVGEGT. The CDR3 runs to 16 residues. CDR3 in amino acids: CASSRSPGQGYEKLFF. The CDR3, as DNA: TGTGCCAGCAGCCGCTCTCCGGGACAGGGATATGAAAAACTGTTTTTT.

This sequence joins TRBV24-1 and TRBJ1-2; TRBD1 is a possible D gene (6 bases). Germline CDR1 KGHDR, CDR2 SFDVKD. Trimming left V 2 bases short and J 7 bases short, with 7 bases between. The CDR3 spans 12 residues. The CDR3: CATSDSDSGYTF. The CDR3 region has the DNA TGTGCCACCAGTGATTCGGACAGTGGCTACACCTTC.

The chain uses TRBV5-1 and TRBJ1-2; 9 bases are shared with TRBD1. The CDR3 spans 15 residues. The germline gives CDR1 SGHRS, CDR2 YFSETQ. Losses at the gene ends were 2 bases for V and 4 bases for J; bases not matched to a gene: 6. The CDR3 coding sequence is TGCGCCAGCAGCTTACCCGGGACAGGGCCCTATGGCTACACCTTC. It encodes CASSLPGTGPYGYTF.

The CDR3 region is CASSVAGKYDTQYF. The CDR3 region has the DNA TGTGCCAGCAGCGTAGCCGGGAAGTATGATACGCAGTATTTT. The chain joins TRBV9 to TRBJ2-3; D is possibly TRBD2 (5 bases). Germline V gene sequence: CDR1 SGDLS, CDR2 YYNGEE. V lost 0 bases and J 6 bases, leaving 11 bases between the germline ends. This CDR3 spans 14 amino acids.

In this sample, this clone turned up once. The chain has TRBV6-2 or TRBV6-3 and TRBJ2-6; D is ambiguous. Trimming took 0 bases from V and 0 from J, leaving 9 bases between them. Germline V gene lookup returns CDR1 MNHEY and CDR2 SVGEGT. The CDR3 consists of 17 residues. The CDR3 DNA is TGTGCCAGCAGTTACTCCCACTTGAGCTCTGGGGCCAACGTCCTGACTTTC. Translation gives CASSYSHLSSGANVLTF.

This clone was picked up one time. A junction end diverges from the germline sequence, so it may reflect a read error. This rearrangement joins TRBV7-9 to TRBJ2-5; 7 bases agree with TRBD1. CDR3 size: 13 residues. Germline lookup yields CDR1 SEHNR and CDR2 FQNEAQ (reference sequence). The CDR3 DNA reads TGTGCCAGCAGTTTAGTGACAGGGGAGACCCAGTACTTC. It translates to CASSLVTGETQYF. Variable domain in full (rest from reference TRBV7-9 and TRBJ2-5): DTGVSQNPRHKITKRGQNVTFRCDPISEHNRLYWYRQTLGQGPEFLTYFQNEAQLEKSRLLSDRFSAERPKGSFSTLEIQRTEQGDSAMYLCASSLVTGETQYFGPGTRLLVL.

The chain combines TRBV9 with TRBJ2-2, with 14 bases matching TRBD2. V was pared by 0 bases and J by 5 bases, with 9 bases of the junction left unmatched. Germline CDR1 is SGDLS and CDR2 is YYNGEE. This CDR3 has 19 residues. Here the CDR3 reads CASSVDSGTSGRGTGELFF. The CDR3 DNA is TGTGCCAGCAGCGTAGATTCAGGGACTAGCGGGAGAGGTACCGGGGAGCTGTTTTTT.

This rearrangement joins TRBV28 to TRBJ2-3, with D unclear. The CDR3 has 12 amino acids. CDR1 and CDR2 from the germline V gene are MDHEN and SYDVKM. V lost 4 bases, J lost 8 bases, and 10 bases lay in between. The CDR3 DNA is TGTGCCAGCAGTTCTCAGATTCTTACGCAGTATTTT. As protein: CASSSQILTQYF.

The V and J genes are TRBV10-3 and TRBJ2-3, with 7 bases identical to TRBD2. Germline V CDR1 and CDR2: ENHRY, SYGVKD. J lost 4 bases, V lost 2 bases, and 3 bases had no gene match. The CDR3 covers 14 residues. CDR3 sequence reads: CAISEQGGADTQYF. The CDR3 DNA reads as TGTGCCATCAGTGAGCAGGGAGGGGCAGATACGCAGTATTTT.

V and J are TRBV18 and TRBJ2-2; no definite D call. Germline V lookup: CDR1 KGHSH, CDR2 LQKENI. CDR3 length: 15 residues. Trimming stripped 0 bases from V and 4 bases from J, with 9 bases between. The DNA of the CDR3 is TGTGCCAGCTCACCACCGACGGGTGGCACCGGGGAGCTGTTTTTT. It is translated as CASSPPTGGTGELFF. Full variable domain (rest looked up from reference TRBV18 and TRBJ2-2): NAGVMQNPRHLVRRRGQEARLRCSPMKGHSHVYWYRQLPEEGLKFMVYLQKENIIDESGMPKERFSAEFPKEGPSILRIQQVVRGDSAAYFCASSPPTGGTGELFFGEGSRLTVL.

This clone was observed once. The chain uses TRBV5-8 and TRBJ2-5, with D hard to call. V was cut by 4 bases and J by 6 bases, with 13 bases left in between. Germline V CDR1 and CDR2: SGHTS, YDEGEE. CDR3 length: 13 residues. The CDR3 coding sequence is TGTGCCAGCAGCCTCCTAGTCCTGCAGACCCAGTACTTC. This translates into CASSLLVLQTQYF.

The rearrangement joins TRBV7-8 to TRBJ1-5; tentative D call: TRBD1 (5 bases). The CDR3 length is 16 residues. V lost 4 bases and J lost 6, with 19 bases in between. Per the germline V gene, CDR1 is SGHVS and CDR2 is FQNEAQ. The DNA of the CDR3 is TGTGCCAGCAGCTCTTATCAAGTCAGGGAAGGTCAGCCCCAGCATTTT. Its translation is CASSSYQVREGQPQHF.

The chain couples TRBV2 to TRBJ2-7, with D uncertain. The CDR3 length is 12 residues. Trimming removed 5 bases from V and 6 bases from J, with 11 bases in between. Per the germline V gene, CDR1 is SNHLY and CDR2 is FYNNEI. The CDR3 sequence: CASSLDIPEQYF. The CDR3 DNA follows: TGTGCCAGCAGTTTAGACATCCCCGAGCAGTACTTC. Supplemented by reference TRBV2 and TRBJ2-7, the full variable domain reads EPEVTQTPSHQVTQMGQEVILRCVPISNHLYFYWYRQILGQKVEFLVSFYNNEISEKSEIFDDQFSVERPDGSNFTLKIRSTKLEDSAMYFCASSLDIPEQYFGPGTRLTVT.

CDR3 coding DNA: TGTGCCAGCAGTGAAGGTAAAACAGCCTGGGCAGGAGATACGCAGTATTTT. This gives the protein CASSEGKTAWAGDTQYF. The chain uses TRBV6-1 and TRBJ2-3, with D unresolved. V was trimmed by 1 base and J by 5 bases, leaving 19 bases between them. CDR3 size: 17 residues. Germline loops: CDR1 MNHNS, CDR2 SASEGT.

This chain connects TRBV3-1 (or the pseudogene TRBV3-2) to TRBJ2-2; TRBD2 matches 7 bases. Germline CDR1 and CDR2: LGHDT and YNNKEL (reference sequence). This CDR3 is built from 17 residues. V was clipped by 1 base and J by 5 bases; unmatched bases: 10. The CDR3 bases are TGTGCCAGCAGCCAAGGAATCGGGACTACCACGACCGGGGAGCTGTTTTTT. Encoded protein: CASSQGIGTTTTGELFF.

The chain is built from TRBV12-3 or TRBV12-4 and TRBJ1-3, with a possible D match to TRBD1 (6 bases). This CDR3 is 13 amino acids long. V dropped 3 bases and J dropped 4 bases, with 7 bases sitting between them. CDR3 residues: CASSFQGGNTIYF. The CDR3 nucleotides read TGTGCCAGCAGTTTCCAGGGGGGAAACACCATATATTTT.

This sequence joins TRBV6-2 or TRBV6-3 and TRBJ2-7, with D tentatively TRBD2 (6 bases). Trimming cost V 1 base and J 4 bases, with 20 bases left between them. The V gene's germline CDR1 is MNHEY and CDR2 SVGEGT. This CDR3 is built from 17 residues. The CDR3, as DNA: TGTGCCAGCAGTTACTTCGTTGTAACGGGAGAATCATACGAGCAGTACTTC. Protein sequence: CASSYFVVTGESYEQYF.

CDR3 region: CASSLGTGFRETQYF. In DNA, the CDR3 is TGTGCCAGCAGCTTAGGGACAGGGTTCCGGGAGACCCAGTACTTC. The rearrangement links TRBV7-2 to TRBJ2-5; 8 bases match TRBD1. Germline V gene lookup returns CDR1 SGHTA and CDR2 FQGNSA. The CDR3 sequence is 15 residues long. J gave up 5 bases and V 1 base, and 6 bases lay outside the gene matches.